A single sample is the source of the 30 T cell receptor beta chains below, sequenced in a study of early stage breast cancer tumors. Sequencing was performed with immunoSEQ multiplex PCR; in TCRdb, only in-frame clones are kept and a portion is missing. The sample includes tens of thousands of clones, about 73% seen only once; the top ten take approximately 7.1%. Sequenced: blood. These receptors were obtained from a person aged 45-60 years with breast cancer.

The CDR3 DNA sequence: TGTGCCAGCAGTGCGGACAGGGGGCGCGATCAGCCCCAGCATTTT. Translated, it gives CASSADRGRDQPQHF. The chain recombines TRBV27 with TRBJ1-5, with 11 bases fitting TRBD1. CDR3 length equals 15 residues. J gave up 5 bases and V 5 bases, and 5 bases lay outside the gene matches. Germline V gene lookup returns CDR1 MNHEY and CDR2 SMNVEV (reference sequence).

The chain carries TRBV4-1 and TRBJ2-1, with 8 bases fitting TRBD2. This CDR3 is built from 14 residues. CDR1 is MGHRA and CDR2 is YSYEKL in the germline V gene. With 1 base clipped from V and 8 bases from J, the junction kept 4 bases outside the gene matches. The CDR3 region has the DNA TGCGCCAGCAGCCAAGTGAGTAGCGGGGATGAGCAGTTCTTC. It codes for CASSQVSSGDEQFF.

This clone was counted once. This chain joins TRBV5-1 and TRBJ2-3; TRBD2 matches 12 bases. The CDR3 has 18 residues. Germline trimming cut 2 bases from V and 0 bases from J; bases unmatched to any gene: 7. Germline V lookup: CDR1 SGHRS, CDR2 YFSETQ. The DNA for the CDR3 is TGCGCCAGCAGCTTCTCTAGCGGGAGGGGCTCTAGCACAGATACGCAGTATTTT. It specifies CASSFSSGRGSSTDTQYF. Variable domain in full (rest from reference TRBV5-1 and TRBJ2-3): KAGVTQTPRYLIKTRGQQVTLSCSPISGHRSVSWYQQTPGQGLQFLFEYFSETQRNKGNFPGRFSGRQFSNSRSEMNVSTLELGDSALYLCASSFSSGRGSSTDTQYFGPGTRLTVL.

J is TRBJ2-5 and V is TRBV14; 7 bases map to TRBD1. The CDR3 spans 16 residues. After removal of 3 bases from V and 0 bases from J, the junction contained 7 bases not matched to a gene. From germline, CDR1 is SGHDN and CDR2 FVKESK. DNA of the CDR3: TGTGCCAGCAGCCAGGTCGGGACAGCGTACCAAGAGACCCAGTACTTC. Translated: CASSQVGTAYQETQYF.

This clone has only a few counts. This chain links TRBV19 with TRBJ1-5; no clear D. CDR3 size: 16 residues. Germline CDR1 LNHDA, CDR2 SQIVND (reference sequence). With 6 bases removed from V and 4 bases from J, the gap between germline ends came to 19 bases. CDR3 sequence: CASSLGRRADNQPQHF. DNA for the CDR3: TGTGCCAGTAGCTTGGGTAGGAGGGCAGATAATCAGCCCCAGCATTTT.

The genes are TRBV6-5 and TRBJ1-1, with TRBD1 identical over 7 bases. Per germline, CDR1 MNHEY and CDR2 SVGAGI. Losses at the gene ends were 5 bases for V and 6 bases for J; bases not matched to a gene: 9. This CDR3 spans 14 amino acids. The CDR3 DNA follows: TGTGCCAGCAGTCCAGATGACAGGGCCGCTGAAGCTTTCTTT. Translated: CASSPDDRAAEAFF.

V and J are TRBV27 and TRBJ2-1, with 16 bases fitting TRBD2. V trimming: 6 bases; J trimming: 0 bases; junction bases outside the gene matches: 8. The CDR3 spans 19 residues. The germline V gene encodes CDR1 MNHEY and CDR2 SMNVEV (reference sequence). The CDR3 coding sequence is TGTGCCAGCAGGATGGGACTAGCGGGAGGGGGGCTCTCCTACAATGAGCAGTTCTTC. Translated, it gives CASRMGLAGGGLSYNEQFF.

The chain has TRBV19 and TRBJ1-1; a possible D gene is TRBD1 (5 bases). V lost 1 base to trimming and J lost 3 bases, with 6 bases between them. Germline lookup yields CDR1 LNHDA and CDR2 SQIVND (reference sequence). This CDR3 has 13 amino acids. This chain's CDR3 is CASSIAGDTEAFF. The DNA of the CDR3 is TGTGCCAGTAGTATAGCGGGGGACACTGAAGCTTTCTTT.

This chain links TRBV9 with TRBJ1-2; 8 bases agree with TRBD1. The CDR3 covers 15 residues. V shed 4 bases and J 6 bases; nucleotides not matched to a gene: 11. In germline, CDR1 is SGDLS, CDR2 YYNGEE. CDR3 DNA sequence: TGTGCCAGCAGCCCCTGGGGCAGGGGGCTTGATGGCTACACCTTC. The encoded protein is CASSPWGRGLDGYTF.

J is TRBJ1-6 and V is TRBV10-3, with 9 bases lining up with TRBD1. V was pared by 9 bases and J by 8 bases, with 5 bases of the junction left unmatched. The CDR3 extends over 13 amino acids. Germline V lookup: CDR1 ENHRY, CDR2 SYGVKD. The CDR3 sequence is CAMSGTGHSPLHF. CDR3 in DNA: TGTGCCATGTCCGGGACAGGGCATTCACCCCTCCACTTT.

This clone was observed a single time. J is TRBJ2-3 and V is TRBV6-5, with 8 bases matching TRBD1. V lost 6 bases, J lost 2 bases, and 4 bases stayed unmatched. Germline CDR1 is MNHEY and CDR2 is SVGAGI. The CDR3 is 14 residues long. CDR3 bases: TGTGCCAGCAGAAGGACAGGGAACACAGATACGCAGTATTTT. Translation gives CASRRTGNTDTQYF.

The chain recombines TRBV7-8 with TRBJ1-6; D possibly corresponds to TRBD1 (6 bases). CDR3 length equals 15 residues. With 6 bases removed from V and 3 bases from J, the gap between germline ends came to 12 bases. Germline V lookup: CDR1 SGHVS, CDR2 FQNEAQ. The DNA of the CDR3 is TGTGCCAGCAGAAAGACAGGCCTCTATAATTCACCCCTCCACTTT. It is translated as CASRKTGLYNSPLHF.

The rearrangement links TRBV9 to TRBJ1-3; D perhaps matches TRBD1 (5 bases). The CDR3 is 15 residues long. V gave up 3 bases and J gave up 0 bases, with 10 bases separating them. Looked up from germline, CDR1 is SGDLS and CDR2 is YYNGEE. The CDR3, as DNA: TGTGCCAGCAGCGGGCGGGACGGCTCTGGAAACACCATATATTTT. Its translation: CASSGRDGSGNTIYF.

This chain links TRBV5-4 with TRBJ2-2; TRBD1 matches at 9 bases. CDR1 and CDR2 (germline): SGHNT, YYREEE (reference sequence). V was clipped by 0 bases and J by 7 bases; unmatched bases: 4. This CDR3 contains 15 residues. The CDR3 bases are TGTGCCAGCAGCTTGGGGACAGGGGTTGGCGGGGAGCTGTTTTTT. Translating it yields CASSLGTGVGGELFF. The entire variable domain, with the rest obtained from reference TRBV5-4 and TRBJ2-2, is as follows: ETGVTQSPTHLIKTRGQQVTLRCSSQSGHNTVSWYQQALGQGPQFIFQYYREEENGRGNFPPRFSGLQFPNYSSELNVNALELDDSALYLCASSLGTGVGGELFFGEGSRLTVL.

In this sample, this clone turned up a few times. The chain joins TRBV7-9 to TRBJ1-1; TRBD1 is a possible D gene (6 bases). The germline V gene has CDR1 SEHNR and CDR2 FQNEAQ (reference sequence). This CDR3 spans 15 amino acids. V lost 5 bases, J lost 2 bases, and 15 bases lay in between. The CDR3 DNA sequence: TGTGCCAGCAGCCTCGGAATAGGGGGAAACACTGAAGCTTTCTTT. Amino acid sequence: CASSLGIGGNTEAFF.

The CDR3 bases are TGTGCCAGTAGTATCGGTTCAACTAATGAAAAACTGTTTTTT. Amino acid sequence: CASSIGSTNEKLFF. The rearrangement links TRBV19 to TRBJ1-4; D not resolved. CDR3 length: 14 residues. Germline V gene sequence: CDR1 LNHDA, CDR2 SQIVND (reference sequence). V was clipped by 3 bases and J by 0 bases, with 5 bases between them.

This clone was detected only once. V and J are TRBV9 and TRBJ2-5, with D possibly TRBD2 on 7 matching bases. There are 16 residues in the CDR3. Germline CDR1 reads SGDLS; CDR2 reads YYNGEE. V shed 3 bases and J shed 1 base, with 16 bases lying between them. The CDR3 region has the DNA TGTGCCAGCAGCGCCACAGGGAGGGGAACCCAAGAGACCCAGTACTTC. Its protein is CASSATGRGTQETQYF.

This clone appeared once. The chain links TRBV5-1 to TRBJ2-3; 14 bases agree with TRBD2. Germline loops: CDR1 SGHRS, CDR2 YFSETQ. J was trimmed by 5 bases and V by 4 bases; bases with no gene match: 15. The CDR3 is 19 residues long. Written as DNA, the CDR3 is TGCGCCAGCAGCGGAACCGGGACTAGCGGGAGCCTTTATTTAGATACGCAGTATTTT. This gives the protein CASSGTGTSGSLYLDTQYF.

The chain has TRBV19 and TRBJ2-7, with 7 nucleotides matching TRBD1. From germline, CDR1 is LNHDA and CDR2 SQIVND (reference sequence). This CDR3 is 16 amino acids long. Trimming took 4 bases from V and 4 from J; bases not matched to a gene: 13. The CDR3 spells CASSTPPGTARYEQYF. DNA of the CDR3: TGTGCCAGTAGTACCCCCCCCGGGACAGCAAGGTACGAGCAGTACTTC.

This chain uses TRBV6-5 with TRBJ1-2; 7 positions match TRBD1. V dropped 7 bases and J dropped 6; count of bases not matched to a gene: 8. Germline V gives CDR1 MNHEY, CDR2 SVGAGI. This CDR3 has 13 residues. CDR3 in amino acids: CASTRADRHGYTF. CDR3 sequence (DNA): TGTGCCAGCACCCGGGCGGACAGGCATGGCTACACCTTC.

The sample holds one count of this clone. This rearrangement joins TRBV10-3 to TRBJ1-4; 8 bases agree with TRBD1. The J segment lost 6 bases and the V segment lost 2 bases, leaving 8 bases of the junction unmatched. Germline lookup yields CDR1 ENHRY and CDR2 SYGVKD. CDR3 size: 16 residues. The CDR3 here is CAISEGQGPRHEKLFF. CDR3 nucleotide sequence: TGTGCCATCAGTGAGGGACAGGGCCCGCGCCATGAAAAACTGTTTTTT.

The V and J genes are TRBV10-2 and TRBJ2-7; 12 nucleotides match TRBD2. Germline V gives CDR1 WSHSY, CDR2 SAAADI. Trimming took 8 bases from V and 8 from J; bases not matched to a gene: 13. The CDR3 covers 15 residues. CDR3 loop: CASSPGTSGPLQQYF. Written as DNA, the CDR3 is TGCGCCAGCTCCCCTGGGACTAGCGGGCCTCTCCAGCAGTACTTC.

This clone was recorded once. The chain links TRBV21-1 to TRBJ2-5; TRBD1, the table's D call, lacks a check against the DNA. TRBV21-1 is assigned pseudogene status. This CDR3 contains 16 residues. The CDR3 loop is CASSKRKQGMVETQYF. The CDR3 DNA follows: TGTGCCAGCAGCAAAAGGAAACAGGGAATGGTAGAGACCCAGTACTTC.

J is TRBJ2-1 and V is TRBV5-1; D possibly corresponds to TRBD2 (6 bases). Per the germline V gene, CDR1 is SGHRS and CDR2 is YFSETQ. CDR3 length: 15 amino acids. Trimming left V 6 bases short and J 1 base short, with 14 bases between. CDR3 protein: CASTTHGGSYNEQFF. CDR3 DNA sequence: TGCGCCAGCACCACCCATGGGGGGTCCTACAATGAGCAGTTCTTC.

This chain's CDR3 is CASKQSNTEAFF. The CDR3 bases are TGCGCCAGCAAACAGTCGAACACTGAAGCTTTCTTT. This sequence joins TRBV5-1 and TRBJ1-1; D remains ambiguous. Germline CDR1 is SGHRS and CDR2 is YFSETQ. The CDR3 contains 12 residues. Trimming removed 6 bases from V and 1 base from J, with 7 bases in between.

This clone has a handful of counts. The chain is built from TRBV2 and TRBJ1-1; D possibly corresponds to TRBD1 (6 bases). Germline CDR1 is SNHLY and CDR2 is FYNNEI. Trimming left V 6 bases short and J 0 bases short, with 14 bases between. This CDR3 is 15 amino acids long. Written as DNA, the CDR3 is TGTGCCAGCAGCCCCCGGACAGCTATGAACACTGAAGCTTTCTTT. It codes for CASSPRTAMNTEAFF.

The chain is built from TRBV9 and TRBJ2-5; 10 bases agree with TRBD1. Germline V lookup: CDR1 SGDLS, CDR2 YYNGEE. The junction had 2 bases not matched to a gene; V was cut back by 1 base and J by 5 bases. This CDR3 region has 14 residues. The CDR3 DNA reads as TGTGCCAGCAGCGTAACGGACAGGGGGGAGACCCAGTACTTC. This sequence encodes CASSVTDRGETQYF.

The V call is TRBV16, the J call TRBJ2-7, with unresolved D. This CDR3 contains 13 residues. V lost 0 bases to trimming and J lost 2 bases, with 5 bases between them. Germline-derived CDR1 and CDR2 are KGHSY and FQNENV. The CDR3 nucleotides read TGTGCCAGCAGCCAATCGGGCACCTACGAGCAGTACTTC. This codes for CASSQSGTYEQYF.

The chain is built from TRBV7-9 and TRBJ2-6; D is perhaps TRBD2 (6 bases). Germline loops: CDR1 SEHNR, CDR2 FQNEAQ (reference sequence). The CDR3 spans 19 residues. V lost 5 bases, J lost 0 bases, and 20 bases lay in between. For the CDR3, the DNA is TGTGCCAGCAGCCCCGGGGGTCGGGATACCCCCTCTGGGGCCAACGTCCTGACTTTC. Amino acid sequence: CASSPGGRDTPSGANVLTF. Drawing the rest from reference TRBV7-9 and TRBJ2-6, the complete variable domain is DTGVSQNPRHKITKRGQNVTFRCDPISEHNRLYWYRQTLGQGPEFLTYFQNEAQLEKSRLLSDRFSAERPKGSFSTLEIQRTEQGDSAMYLCASSPGGRDTPSGANVLTFGAGSRLTVL.

V and J are TRBV5-6 and TRBJ2-5, with TRBD2 matching over 7 bases. The CDR3 has 14 residues. The germline V gene encodes CDR1 SGHDT and CDR2 YYEEEE. V trimming: 4 bases; J trimming: 4 bases; junction bases outside the gene matches: 7. The DNA of the CDR3 is TGTGCCAGCAGCGAGACGGGGGGTTCAGAGACCCAGTACTTC. It is translated as CASSETGGSETQYF.